This TCR beta chain was captured in a study of blood T cell repertoires in COVID-19. Overall study: The cDNA or gDNA used as material had been derived from T cells, B-cell-depleted T cells, or PBMCs.

Per the original methods: Reference gene primer amplification yielded estimated nucleated cell counts. Libraries were prepared by immunoSEQ multiplex PCR; TCRdb keeps only in-frame clonotypes and omits some of them. The V and J calls and the clone size are those of that table, but D and trimming were determined from the DNA. The data show tens of thousands of clones, with about 80% seen just once and around 24% held by the top ten. The germline CDR1 and CDR2 sequences are SGHVS and FNYEAQ. The CDR3 is 16 residues long. Trimming at V came to 5 bases and at J to 2 bases, leaving 8 bases not matched to a gene.

The chain couples TRBV7-6 to TRBJ2-1; TRBD2 matches at 8 bases. Sequencing used peripheral blood. The receptor comes from a human donor with acute or convalescent COVID-19. The donor label of this sample is uncertain. The CDR3 sequence: CASSLGAGAPYNEQFF. CDR3 sequence (DNA): TGTGCCAGCAGCCTAGGAGCGGGAGCCCCCTACAATGAGCAGTTCTTC.